This is a list of T cell receptor beta chains from one sample in a study of cytomegalovirus exposure and HLA in healthy donors. The data were produced by immunoSEQ multiplex PCR, yet TCRdb's version contains in-frame clones alone and is incomplete. This table has approximately 150,000 clones, 80% appearing once. The sample taken for sequencing was PBMCs. These receptors all stem from a young man in good health and CMV-seropositive. Each CDR3 is given with its conserved first and last residue. The D gene is left open where the match is weak. A row's size may be missing; if present it is once, few, many or a size class.

j_call v_call clone_size d_call cdr3_nt cdr3_aa
TRBJ1-5 TRBV4-2 . . TGTGCCAGCAGCCAAGCTCTAAGGCAGGGAAATTGGCCCCAGCATTTT CASSQALRQGNWPQHF
TRBJ2-5 TRBV7-3 . TRBD2 TGTGCCAGCAGCTTATTTAGCGGGGAGCAAGAGACCCAGTACTTC CASSLFSGEQETQYF
TRBJ2-3 TRBV11-2 . TRBD2 TGTGCCAGCAGCTTGGGACTAGCGGGGGGGAGCACAGATACGCAGTATTTT CASSLGLAGGSTDTQYF
TRBJ2-2 TRBV7-3 . TRBD2 TGTGCCAGCAGCTTATCGACTAGCGGGGGGAACACCGGGGAGCTGTTTTTT CASSLSTSGGNTGELFF
TRBJ2-7 TRBV27 once . TGTGCCAGCTCCGACTCCTTGGTAGTCGGCGAGCAGTACTTC CASSDSLVVGEQYF
TRBJ2-7 TRBV7-9 . . TGTGCCAGCAGGTCCGGGAGCTCCTACGAGCAGTACTTC CASRSGSSYEQYF
TRBJ1-1 TRBV6-5 . . TGTGCCAGCAGCGGTCGAATGAACACTGAAGCTTTCTTT CASSGRMNTEAFF
TRBJ2-7 TRBV5-4 few . TGTGCCAGCAGCTTGGTCGGTAGTTGGAGTGGCTCCTACGAGCAGTACTTC CASSLVGSWSGSYEQYF
TRBJ2-1 TRBV6-6 few . TGTGCCAGCAGCCGACAGGACTGGGGCAATGAGCAGTTCTTC CASSRQDWGNEQFF
TRBJ1-2 TRBV27 . . TGTGCCAGCAGTTTTCGAGGTGGAGGCAGCTACACCTTC CASSFRGGGSYTF
TRBJ2-2 TRBV11-3 . . TGTGCCAGCAGCCCCGGTTTACCCGGAGGGACCGGGGAGCTGTTTTTT CASSPGLPGGTGELFF
TRBJ1-3 TRBV9 . . TGTGCCAGCAGCGCCAGGGGCTTGGCTGGAAACACCATATATTTT CASSARGLAGNTIYF
TRBJ2-1 TRBV29-1 . . TGCAGCGTTGCATCTTACCCTTCCAGCTCCTACAATGAGCAGTTCTTC CSVASYPSSSYNEQFF
TRBJ1-1 TRBV15 . . TGTGCCACCAGCAACGGTCTCAAGAGTTCGGCTTTCTTT CATSNGLKSSAFF
TRBJ2-3 TRBV25-1 few TRBD2 TGTGCCAGCAGTGCCTGGGTAGCGGGGGGAGACACAGATACGCAGTATTTT CASSAWVAGGDTDTQYF
TRBJ2-5 TRBV4-3 . . TGCGCCAGCAGCCAGGGGAGACGGGAGACCCAGTACTTC CASSQGRRETQYF
TRBJ2-7 TRBV6-5 . . TGTGCCAGCAGTTCAACCGGACAGACCTACGAGCAGTACTTC CASSSTGQTYEQYF
TRBJ2-7 TRBV7-8 . TRBD1 TGTGCCAGCAGCTTATTTCCGCAGGGGGATTCGTACGAGCAGTACTTC CASSLFPQGDSYEQYF
TRBJ1-6 TRBV9 . . TGTGCCAGCAGCGTAGGGGAGGGTAGGTCACCCCTCCACTTT CASSVGEGRSPLHF
TRBJ1-5 TRBV2 few . TGTGCCAGCAGTCTACCAGGGATTGGGAGCAATCAGCCCCAGCATTTT CASSLPGIGSNQPQHF
TRBJ1-2 TRBV4-2 . TRBD1 TGTGCCAGCAGCCAAGATGGGACAGTTTATGTCTACACCTTC CASSQDGTVYVYTF
TRBJ1-6 TRBV25-1 . . TGTGCCAGCAGTGAGGGGGGAACCCTCCACTTT CASSEGGTLHF
TRBJ2-5 TRBV30 . TRBD1 TGTGCCTGGAGTAAGACAGGGGGAGAAGAGACCCAGTACTTC CAWSKTGGEETQYF
TRBJ2-2 TRBV4-1 once TRBD1 TGCGCCAGCAGCCGGGGACAGTTCGGCGGGGAGCTGTTTTTT CASSRGQFGGELFF
TRBJ2-3 TRBV5-5 . TRBD1 TGTGCCAGCAGCTTGATGTCGACAGGGAGTAGCACAGATACGCAGTATTTT CASSLMSTGSSTDTQYF
TRBJ2-7 TRBV27 . . TGTGCCAGCAGTTTATCGGGGGGAAGTCCTTACGAGCAGTACTTC CASSLSGGSPYEQYF
TRBJ1-2 TRBV6-1 . . TGTGCCAGCAGTGAAGGACCGGAACGGAGGTATGGCTACACCTTC CASSEGPERRYGYTF
TRBJ2-3 TRBV27 . TRBD1 TGTGCCAGCAGTTTATCACGACAGGGGGCAGATACGCAGTATTTT CASSLSRQGADTQYF